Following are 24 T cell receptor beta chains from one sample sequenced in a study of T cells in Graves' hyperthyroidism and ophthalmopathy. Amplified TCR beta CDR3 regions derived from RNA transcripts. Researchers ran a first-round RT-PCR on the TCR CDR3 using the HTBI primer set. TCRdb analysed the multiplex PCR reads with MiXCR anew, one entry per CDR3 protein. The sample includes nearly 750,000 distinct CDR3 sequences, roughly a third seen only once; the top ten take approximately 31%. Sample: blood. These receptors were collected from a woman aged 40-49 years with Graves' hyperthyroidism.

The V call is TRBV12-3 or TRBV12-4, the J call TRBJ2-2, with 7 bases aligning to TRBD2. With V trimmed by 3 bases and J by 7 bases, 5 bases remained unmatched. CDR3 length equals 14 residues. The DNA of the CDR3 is TGTGCCAGCAGTTTTGTGGGGGGGGACGGGGAGCTGTTTTTT. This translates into CASSFVGGDGELFF.

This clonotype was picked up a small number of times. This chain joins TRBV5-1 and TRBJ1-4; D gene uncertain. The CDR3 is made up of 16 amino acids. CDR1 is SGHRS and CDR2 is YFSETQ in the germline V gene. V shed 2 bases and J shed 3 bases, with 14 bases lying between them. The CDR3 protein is CASSFGTENPNEKLFF. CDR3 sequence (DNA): TGCGCCAGCAGCTTCGGAACAGAGAATCCTAATGAAAAACTGTTTTTT.

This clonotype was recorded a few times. CDR3 residues: CSVEDVPQRQYF. CDR3 DNA sequence: TGCAGCGTTGAGGACGTCCCCCAACGGCAGTACTTC. The V and J genes are TRBV29-1 and TRBJ2-7; D gene uncertain. With 3 bases removed from V and 9 bases from J, the gap between germline ends came to 15 bases. This CDR3 region has 12 residues. Germline V gives CDR1 SQVTM, CDR2 ANQGSEA.

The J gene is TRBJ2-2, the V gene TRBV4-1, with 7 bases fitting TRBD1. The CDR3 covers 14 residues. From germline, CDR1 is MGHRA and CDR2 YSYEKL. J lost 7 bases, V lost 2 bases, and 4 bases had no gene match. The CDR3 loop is CASSQFRGNGELFF. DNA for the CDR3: TGCGCCAGCAGCCAATTCAGGGGGAACGGGGAGCTGTTTTTT.

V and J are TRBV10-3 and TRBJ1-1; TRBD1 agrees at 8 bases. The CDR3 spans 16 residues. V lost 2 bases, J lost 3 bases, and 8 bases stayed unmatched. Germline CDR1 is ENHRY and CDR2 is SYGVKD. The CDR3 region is CAISEKVDRVHTEAFF. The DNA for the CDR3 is TGTGCCATCAGTGAGAAAGTGGACAGGGTACACACTGAAGCTTTCTTT.

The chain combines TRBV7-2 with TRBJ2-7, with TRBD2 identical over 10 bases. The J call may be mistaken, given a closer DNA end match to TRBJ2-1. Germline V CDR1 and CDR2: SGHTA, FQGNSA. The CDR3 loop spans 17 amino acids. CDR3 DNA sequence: TGTGCCAGCAGTTACAGAAGCGGGAGGGCCCTCTACAATGAGCAGTTCTTC. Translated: CASSYRSGRALYNEQFF.

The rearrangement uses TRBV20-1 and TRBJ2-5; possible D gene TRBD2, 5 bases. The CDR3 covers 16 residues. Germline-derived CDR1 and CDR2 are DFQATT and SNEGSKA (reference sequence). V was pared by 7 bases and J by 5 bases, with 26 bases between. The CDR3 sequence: CSDTSYWGEPGETQYF. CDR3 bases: TGCAGTGATACCTCTTATTGGGGAGAGCCGGGTGAGACCCAGTACTTC.

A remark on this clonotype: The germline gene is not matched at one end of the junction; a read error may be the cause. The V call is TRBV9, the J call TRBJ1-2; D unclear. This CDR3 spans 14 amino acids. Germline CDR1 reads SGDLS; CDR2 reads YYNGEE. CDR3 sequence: CTSSVKEGDYGYTF. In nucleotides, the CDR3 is TGTACCAGCAGCGTAAAGGAGGGAGACTATGGCTACACCTTC. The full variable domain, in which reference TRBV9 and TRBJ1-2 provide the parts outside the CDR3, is DSGVTQTPKHLITATGQRVTLRCSPRSGDLSVYWYQQSLDQGLQFLIQYYNGEERAKGNILERFSAQQFPDLHSELNLSSLELGDSALYFCTSSVKEGDYGYTFGSGTRLTVV.

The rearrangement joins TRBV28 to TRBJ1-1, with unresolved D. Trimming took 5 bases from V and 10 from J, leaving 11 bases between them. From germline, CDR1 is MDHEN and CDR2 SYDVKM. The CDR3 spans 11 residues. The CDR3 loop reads CASSLNTRAFF. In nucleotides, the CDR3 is TGTGCCAGCAGTCTGAATACCAGAGCTTTCTTT. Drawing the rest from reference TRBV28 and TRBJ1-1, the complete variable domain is DVKVTQSSRYLVKRTGEKVFLECVQDMDHENMFWYRQDPGLGLRLIYFSYDVKMKEKGDIPEGYSVSREKKERFSLILESASTNQTSMYLCASSLNTRAFFGQGTRLTVV.

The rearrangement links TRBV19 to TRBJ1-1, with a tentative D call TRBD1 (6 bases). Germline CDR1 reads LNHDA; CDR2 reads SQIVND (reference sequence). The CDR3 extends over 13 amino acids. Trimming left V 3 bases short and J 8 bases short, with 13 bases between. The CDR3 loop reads CASSMGAAREAFF. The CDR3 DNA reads TGTGCCAGTAGTATGGGGGCAGCCCGGGAAGCTTTCTTT.

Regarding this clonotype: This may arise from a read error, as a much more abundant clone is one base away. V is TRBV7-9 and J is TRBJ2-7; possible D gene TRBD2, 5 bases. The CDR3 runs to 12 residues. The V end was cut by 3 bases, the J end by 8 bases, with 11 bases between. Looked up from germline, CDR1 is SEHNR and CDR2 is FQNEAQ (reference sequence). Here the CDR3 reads CASSLMGAKQYF. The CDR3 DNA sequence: TGTGCCAGCAGCTTGATGGGAGCCAAGCAGTACTTC.

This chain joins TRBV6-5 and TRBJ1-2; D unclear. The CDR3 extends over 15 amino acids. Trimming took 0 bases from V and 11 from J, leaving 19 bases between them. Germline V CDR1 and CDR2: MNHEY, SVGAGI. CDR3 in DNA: TGTGCCAGCAGTTACTCGACTTTGCGGTTAGGGAGATACACCTTC. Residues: CASSYSTLRLGRYTF.

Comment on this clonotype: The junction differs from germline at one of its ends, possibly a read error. The DNA of the CDR3 is TGTGCCAGCAGTGAATACGGGGGGCTGGACGAGCAGTACTTC. The encoded protein is CASSEYGGLDEQYF. The V call is TRBV10-3, the J call TRBJ2-7; maybe TRBD2 (7 bases). CDR1 and CDR2 from the germline V gene are ENHRY and SYGVKD. The CDR3 length is 14 residues.

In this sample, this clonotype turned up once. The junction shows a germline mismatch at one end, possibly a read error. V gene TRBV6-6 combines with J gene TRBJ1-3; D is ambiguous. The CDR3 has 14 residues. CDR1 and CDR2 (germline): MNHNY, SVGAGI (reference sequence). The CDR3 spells CASSYGVSVNTIYF. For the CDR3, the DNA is TGTGCCAGCAGTTACGGAGTCTCTGTAAACACCATATATTTT.

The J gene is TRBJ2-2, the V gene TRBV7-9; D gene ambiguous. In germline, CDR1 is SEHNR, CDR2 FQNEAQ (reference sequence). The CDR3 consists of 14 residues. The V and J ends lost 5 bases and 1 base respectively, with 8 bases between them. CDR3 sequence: CASSKTVNTGELFF. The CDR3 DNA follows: TGTGCCAGCAGCAAAACAGTGAACACCGGGGAGCTGTTTTTT. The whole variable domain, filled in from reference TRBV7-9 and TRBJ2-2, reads DTGVSQNPRHKITKRGQNVTFRCDPISEHNRLYWYRQTLGQGPEFLTYFQNEAQLEKSRLLSDRFSAERPKGSFSTLEIQRTEQGDSAMYLCASSKTVNTGELFFGEGSRLTVL.

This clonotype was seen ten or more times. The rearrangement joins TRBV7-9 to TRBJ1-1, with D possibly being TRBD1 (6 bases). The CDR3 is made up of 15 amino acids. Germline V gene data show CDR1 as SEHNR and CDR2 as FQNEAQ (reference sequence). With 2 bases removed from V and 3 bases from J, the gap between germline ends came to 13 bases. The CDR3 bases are TGTGCCAGCAGCTTACGGGAACAGGGTTACACTGAAGCTTTCTTT. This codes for CASSLREQGYTEAFF.

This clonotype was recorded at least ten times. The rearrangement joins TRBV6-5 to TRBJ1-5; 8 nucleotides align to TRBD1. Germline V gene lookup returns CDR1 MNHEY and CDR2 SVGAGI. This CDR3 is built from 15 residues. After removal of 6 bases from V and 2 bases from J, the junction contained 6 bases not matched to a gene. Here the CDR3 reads CASRPQGDGNQPQHF. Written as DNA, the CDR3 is TGTGCCAGCAGGCCACAGGGGGATGGCAATCAGCCCCAGCATTTT.

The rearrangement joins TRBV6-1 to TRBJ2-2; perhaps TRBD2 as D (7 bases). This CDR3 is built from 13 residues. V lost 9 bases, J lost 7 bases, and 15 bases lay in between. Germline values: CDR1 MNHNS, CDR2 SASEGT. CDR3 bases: TGTGCCAGTTTGCGGGGGCATGACGGGGAGCTGTTTTTT. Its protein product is CASLRGHDGELFF.

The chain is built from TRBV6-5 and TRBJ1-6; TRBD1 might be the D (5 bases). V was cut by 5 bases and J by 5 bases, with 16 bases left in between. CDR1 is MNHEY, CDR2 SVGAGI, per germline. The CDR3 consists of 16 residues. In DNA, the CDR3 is TGTGCCAGCAGTCCCTCCCAGGGTTTGCATAATTCACCCCTCCACTTT. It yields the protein CASSPSQGLHNSPLHF.

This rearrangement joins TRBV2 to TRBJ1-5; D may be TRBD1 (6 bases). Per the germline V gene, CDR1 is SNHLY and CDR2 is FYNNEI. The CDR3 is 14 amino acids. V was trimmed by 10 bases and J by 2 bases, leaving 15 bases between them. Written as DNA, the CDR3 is TGTGCCACGACAGGCGAGGCCGGCAATCAGCCCCAGCATTTT. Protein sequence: CATTGEAGNQPQHF.

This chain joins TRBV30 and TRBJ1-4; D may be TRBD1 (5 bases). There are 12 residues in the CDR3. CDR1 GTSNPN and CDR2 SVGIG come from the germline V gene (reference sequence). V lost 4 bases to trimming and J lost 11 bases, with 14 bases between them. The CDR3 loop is CAWNRPRTKLFF. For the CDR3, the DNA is TGTGCCTGGAACAGGCCCCGTACGAAACTGTTTTTT.

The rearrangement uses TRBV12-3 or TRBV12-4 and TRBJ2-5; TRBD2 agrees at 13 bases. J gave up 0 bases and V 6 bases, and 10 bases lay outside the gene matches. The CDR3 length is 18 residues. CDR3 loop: CASRSGTSGATYQETQYF. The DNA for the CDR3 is TGTGCCAGCAGATCCGGGACTAGCGGGGCAACGTACCAAGAGACCCAGTACTTC.

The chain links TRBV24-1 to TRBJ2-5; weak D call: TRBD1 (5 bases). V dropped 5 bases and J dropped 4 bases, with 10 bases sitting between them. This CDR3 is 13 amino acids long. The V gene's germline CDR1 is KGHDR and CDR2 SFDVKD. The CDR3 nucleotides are TGTGCCACCAGTGCGCCAGGGCTAGAGACCCAGTACTTC. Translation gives CATSAPGLETQYF.

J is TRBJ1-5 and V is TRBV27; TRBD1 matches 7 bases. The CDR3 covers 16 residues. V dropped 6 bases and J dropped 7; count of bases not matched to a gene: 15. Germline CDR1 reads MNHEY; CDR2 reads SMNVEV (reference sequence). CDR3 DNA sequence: TGTGCCAGCAGCCCAGGGGGGTGGGGGCCGGGACAGCCCCAGCATTTT. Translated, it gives CASSPGGWGPGQPQHF.